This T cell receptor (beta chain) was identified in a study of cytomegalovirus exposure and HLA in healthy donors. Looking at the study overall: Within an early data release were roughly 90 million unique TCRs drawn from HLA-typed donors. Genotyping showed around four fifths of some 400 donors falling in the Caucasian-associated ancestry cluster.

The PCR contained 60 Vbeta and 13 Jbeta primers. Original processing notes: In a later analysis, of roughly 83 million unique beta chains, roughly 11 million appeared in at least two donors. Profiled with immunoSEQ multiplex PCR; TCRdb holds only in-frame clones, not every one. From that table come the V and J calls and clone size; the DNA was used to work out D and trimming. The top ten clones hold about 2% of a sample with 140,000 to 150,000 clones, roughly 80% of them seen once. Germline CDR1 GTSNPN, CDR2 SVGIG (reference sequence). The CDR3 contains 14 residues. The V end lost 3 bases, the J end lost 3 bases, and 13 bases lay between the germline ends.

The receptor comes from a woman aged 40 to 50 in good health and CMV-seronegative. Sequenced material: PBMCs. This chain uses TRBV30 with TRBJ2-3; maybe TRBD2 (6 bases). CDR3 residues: CAWRPAGPTDTQYF. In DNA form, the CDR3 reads TGTGCCTGGAGGCCCGCGGGACCGACAGATACGCAGTATTTT.